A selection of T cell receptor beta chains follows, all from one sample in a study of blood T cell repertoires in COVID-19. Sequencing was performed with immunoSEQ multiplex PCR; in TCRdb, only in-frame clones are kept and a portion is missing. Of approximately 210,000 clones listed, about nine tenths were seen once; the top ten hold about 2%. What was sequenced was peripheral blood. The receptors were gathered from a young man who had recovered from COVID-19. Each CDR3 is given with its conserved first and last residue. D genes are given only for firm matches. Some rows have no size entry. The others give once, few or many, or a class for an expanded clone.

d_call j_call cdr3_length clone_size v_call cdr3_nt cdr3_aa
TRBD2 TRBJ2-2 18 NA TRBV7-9 TGTGCCAGCAGCCCTGGGACTAGCGGGGGAACGAACACCGGGGAGCTGTTTTTT CASSPGTSGGTNTGELFF
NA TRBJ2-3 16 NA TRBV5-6 TGTGCCAGCAGCTTACCGGGTTCGAGGAGCACAGATACGCAGTATTTT CASSLPGSRSTDTQYF
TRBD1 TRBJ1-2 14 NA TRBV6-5 TGTGCCAGCAGCCGCGCGGACAGGCAGGGTGGCTACACCTTC CASSRADRQGGYTF
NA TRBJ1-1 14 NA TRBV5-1 TGCGCCAGCAGCTGGGGGACTGAGGGTACTGAAGCTTTCTTT CASSWGTEGTEAFF
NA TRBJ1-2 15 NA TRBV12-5 TGTGCTAGTGGTTTGCCCCCTGGGGCCTCCTATGGCTACACCTTC CASGLPPGASYGYTF
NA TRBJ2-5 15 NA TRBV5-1 TGCGCCAGCAGCTTGCGGGGGGCTTGGGAAGAGACCCAGTACTTC CASSLRGAWEETQYF
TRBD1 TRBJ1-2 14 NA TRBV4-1 TGCGCCAGCAGCCAAGCCCAGGGGGCCTGGGGCTACACCTTC CASSQAQGAWGYTF
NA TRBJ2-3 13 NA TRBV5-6 TGTGCCAGCAGCACCCAGAGCACAGATACGCAGTATTTT CASSTQSTDTQYF
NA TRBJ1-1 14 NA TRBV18 TGTGCCAGCTCACCAGTCAGGGAGAACACTGAAGCTTTCTTT CASSPVRENTEAFF
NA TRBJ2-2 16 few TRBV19 TGTGCCAGTAGTATAGTTGCGGAGCTAAACACCGGGGAGCTGTTTTTT CASSIVAELNTGELFF
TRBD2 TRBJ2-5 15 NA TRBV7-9 TGTGCCAGCAGCCCCTATTGGGGGGGGAAGGAGACCCAGTACTTC CASSPYWGGKETQYF
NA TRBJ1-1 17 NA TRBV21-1 TGTGCCAGCTATATACGTCCCGGGACATCCATGAACACTGAAGCTTTCTTT CASYIRPGTSMNTEAFF
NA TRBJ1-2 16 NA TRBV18 TGTGCCAGCTCACCGAACGGACCAGGGGCTAACTATGGCTACACCTTC CASSPNGPGANYGYTF
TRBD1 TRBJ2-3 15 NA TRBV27 TGTGCCAGCAGAGGGACAGGGTCCCCCCCAGATACGCAGTATTTT CASRGTGSPPDTQYF
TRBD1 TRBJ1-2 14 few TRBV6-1 TGTGCCAGCAGTGAAGCGGGACAGCCCTATGGCTACACCTTC CASSEAGQPYGYTF
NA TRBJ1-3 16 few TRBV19 TGTGCCAGTAGTATTTTAACAGGCATCTCTGGAAACACCATATATTTT CASSILTGISGNTIYF
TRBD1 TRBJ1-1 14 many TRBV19 TGTGCCAGTAGTCTGGGACAGGGAAGCGAGGAAGCTTTCTTT CASSLGQGSEEAFF
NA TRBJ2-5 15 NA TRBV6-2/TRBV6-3 TGTGCCAGCAGTCCCATCGGACAGATGGGCGAGACCCAGTACTTC CASSPIGQMGETQYF
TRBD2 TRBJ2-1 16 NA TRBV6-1 TGTGCCAGCAGTGAGCTAGCGGGGGGGACCTACAATGAGCAGTTCTTC CASSELAGGTYNEQFF
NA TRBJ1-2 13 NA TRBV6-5 TGTGCCAGCAGCAGGGGAGGGGAATATGGCTACACCTTC CASSRGGEYGYTF
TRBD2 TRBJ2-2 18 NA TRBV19 TGTGCCAGTAGTCCAGGAAGGCTAGCGGGGGGAAACACCGGGGAGCTGTTTTTT CASSPGRLAGGNTGELFF
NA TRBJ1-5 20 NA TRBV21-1 NA CASSPWGSGTVLFRSQPQHF
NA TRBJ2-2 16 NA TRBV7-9 TGTGCCAGCAGCTTAACCCAGGGGAGGGACACCGGGGAGCTGTTTTTT CASSLTQGRDTGELFF
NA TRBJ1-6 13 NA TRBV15 TGTGCCACCAGCACAAAAAGCCGTTCACCCCTCCACTTT CATSTKSRSPLHF